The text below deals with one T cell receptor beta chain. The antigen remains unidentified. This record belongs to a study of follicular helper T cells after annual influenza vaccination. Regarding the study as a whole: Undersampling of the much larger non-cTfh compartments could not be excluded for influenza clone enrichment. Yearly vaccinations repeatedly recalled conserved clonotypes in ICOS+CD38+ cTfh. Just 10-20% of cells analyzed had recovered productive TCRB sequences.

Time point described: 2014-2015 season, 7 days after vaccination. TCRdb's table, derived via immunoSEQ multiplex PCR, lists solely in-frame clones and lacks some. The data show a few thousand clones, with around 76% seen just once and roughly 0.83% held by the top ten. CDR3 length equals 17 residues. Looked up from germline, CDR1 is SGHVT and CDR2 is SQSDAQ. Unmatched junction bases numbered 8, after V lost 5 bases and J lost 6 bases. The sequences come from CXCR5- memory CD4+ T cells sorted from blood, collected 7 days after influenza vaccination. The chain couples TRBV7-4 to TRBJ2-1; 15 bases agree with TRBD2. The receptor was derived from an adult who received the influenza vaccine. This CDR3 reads CASSIGTSGGSCNEQFF. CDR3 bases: TGTGCCAGCAGCATTGGGACTAGCGGGGGGTCTTGCAATGAGCAGTTCTTC.